The clone carrying this T cell receptor (beta chain) showed up just a few times. No antigen is known for it. A sample-barcoded 5' primer and a J-beta primer mix were used in a second PCR of roughly 6 to 11 cycles. From the 5' RACE reads, TCRdb called clonotypes with MiXCR, one entry per CDR3 protein. The table includes about 800,000 distinct CDR3 sequences, 20% to 30% detected once. The J segment lost 2 bases and the V segment lost 4 bases, leaving 9 bases of the junction unmatched. This CDR3 contains 17 residues. Germline CDR1 reads SGHTA; CDR2 reads FQGNSA. The data are from a study of blood T cells in healthy people across ages. Study-level findings and limits: Expanded clonotype changes were possibly confounded by unknown donor CMV status.

These data were also filed under a second study, of T cells of mothers and their children.

The V and J genes are TRBV7-2 and TRBJ1-4; 8 bases align to TRBD1. The sequence came from a boy younger than 18 in good health. Sequencing was performed on blood. The CDR3 region has the DNA TGTGCCAGCAGCTGGCGAGCCAGGGGGCCGACTAATGAAAAACTGTTTTTT. The encoded protein is CASSWRARGPTNEKLFF.